These 22 T cell receptor beta chains were all obtained from the same sample, sequenced in a study of blood T cells in healthy people across ages. Combining a sample-barcoded 5' primer with a J-beta primer mix, a second PCR ran for about 6 to 11 cycles. Each CDR3 protein gets one entry after TCRdb re-called the 5' RACE reads with MiXCR. The sample has some 1 million distinct CDR3 sequences; more than 35% are singletons. The specimen was blood. The receptors originated from a woman in her fifties or sixties in good health.

This chain links TRBV29-1 with TRBJ2-7; the D gene is possibly TRBD2 (6 bases). This CDR3 is built from 12 residues. Germline CDR1 reads SQVTM; CDR2 reads ANQGSEA. Trimming removed 7 bases at V and 4 bases at J, with 14 bases between. This CDR3 reads CSGVGGGYEQYF. As DNA, the CDR3 is TGCAGCGGCGTCGGGGGTGGGTACGAGCAGTACTTC.

The chain employs TRBV4-2 and TRBJ2-1; 7 bases align to TRBD2. V trimming: 7 bases; J trimming: 0 bases; junction bases outside the gene matches: 12. The CDR3 spans 17 residues. CDR1 LGHNA and CDR2 YNFKEQ come from the germline V gene. The CDR3 sequence: CASNQNLAGSSYNEQFF. CDR3 nucleotide sequence: TGTGCCAGCAACCAGAATTTAGCGGGTAGCTCCTACAATGAGCAGTTCTTC.

The chain links TRBV28 to TRBJ2-7; 9 bases line up with TRBD2. This CDR3 has 16 amino acids. CDR1 MDHEN and CDR2 SYDVKM come from the germline V gene. The V and J ends lost 5 bases and 3 bases, in that order; junction bases with no gene match: 11. The CDR3 DNA is TGTGCCAGCAGTGCCCTACTAGCGGGCGATATCTACGAGCAGTACTTC. Translation gives CASSALLAGDIYEQYF.

V usage is TRBV28 and J usage is TRBJ1-2, with D perhaps matching TRBD1 (6 bases). The CDR3 loop spans 15 amino acids. V was shortened by 5 bases and J by 4 bases, with 17 bases between the two germline ends. The germline gives CDR1 MDHEN, CDR2 SYDVKM. Written as DNA, the CDR3 is TGTGCCAGCAGTATAAAGGTCAACAGGGTCTATGGCTACACCTTC. Protein product: CASSIKVNRVYGYTF.

This clonotype came up many times. A read error may be the cause here, since a much bigger clone is one base away. This chain joins TRBV29-1 and TRBJ2-3, with D tentatively TRBD1 or TRBD2 (5 bases each). The CDR3 sequence is 15 residues long. Per germline, CDR1 SQVTM and CDR2 ANQGSEA. V was shortened by 5 bases and J by 1 base, with 16 bases between the two germline ends. The CDR3 DNA reads TGCAGCGTTAGAAGGGGACGAGCGGGCACAGATACGCAGTATTTT. Translated, it gives CSVRRGRAGTDTQYF.

The gene calls are TRBV6-1 and TRBJ1-1; possibly TRBD1 for D (5 bases). This CDR3 has 11 amino acids. Germline loops: CDR1 MNHNS, CDR2 SASEGT. V lost 4 bases, J lost 11 bases, and 11 bases lay in between. CDR3 residues: CASSVGHKAFF. The CDR3 DNA sequence: TGTGCCAGCAGTGTCGGACACAAGGCTTTCTTT.

The gene calls are TRBV10-3 and TRBJ2-3, with 12 bases identical to TRBD2. Germline CDR1 and CDR2: ENHRY and SYGVKD. Trimming cost V 8 bases and J 3 bases; bases outside gene matches: 9. This CDR3 spans 16 amino acids. The DNA for the CDR3 is TGTGCCATCGGGGGAGGACTAGCGGGAAGGACAGATACGCAGTATTTT. Translation: CAIGGGLAGRTDTQYF.

This clonotype was seen more than once but under ten times. V gene TRBV20-1 combines with J gene TRBJ2-1; 9 nucleotides align to TRBD2. V trimming: 6 bases; J trimming: 3 bases; junction bases outside the gene matches: 6. Germline lookup yields CDR1 DFQATT and CDR2 SNEGSKA (reference sequence). The CDR3 consists of 14 residues. CDR3 protein: CSAPQLAGYNEQFF. DNA for the CDR3: TGCAGTGCCCCTCAACTAGCGGGCTACAATGAGCAGTTCTTC.

As to this clonotype: An end of the junction does not agree with germline; a read error may underlie this. The V gene is TRBV9, the J gene TRBJ2-7; 8 nucleotides line up with TRBD2. CDR1 and CDR2 (germline): SGDLS, YYNGEE. CDR3 length: 14 residues. CDR3 in DNA: TGTGCCAGCAGCCTCCGGACTAGCTCCCACGAGCAGTACTTC. Its protein is CASSLRTSSHEQYF.

This clonotype was counted between two and nine times. The rearrangement links TRBV29-1 to TRBJ2-5; 8 bases align to TRBD1. Germline V gene data show CDR1 as SQVTM and CDR2 as ANQGSEA. V lost 5 bases to trimming and J lost 5 bases; unmatched junction nucleotides: 10. The CDR3 covers 14 residues. CDR3 sequence: CSVTTGGVLETQYF. In nucleotides, the CDR3 is TGCAGCGTTACCACAGGGGGTGTTCTGGAGACCCAGTACTTC.

This clonotype was seen repeatedly, ten times or more. V and J are TRBV5-1 and TRBJ2-1; D is uncertain. Germline lookup yields CDR1 SGHRS and CDR2 YFSETQ. Between the trimmed V and J ends, which lost 0 bases and 4 bases, there was a span of 11 bases. CDR3 length equals 15 residues. The CDR3 spells CASSLGAVGYNEQFF. CDR3 DNA: TGCGCCAGCAGCTTGGGGGCGGTTGGATACAATGAGCAGTTCTTC.

V usage is TRBV2 and J usage is TRBJ2-1; D unclear. The CDR3 is 14 amino acids. Trimming took 9 bases from V and 4 from J, leaving 16 bases between them. Germline values: CDR1 SNHLY, CDR2 FYNNEI. The chain's CDR3 is CASLVTVLYNEQFF. The CDR3 nucleotides read TGTGCCAGTCTCGTGACTGTCTTATACAATGAGCAGTTCTTC.

CDR3 sequence (DNA): TGCGCCAGCAGCCAAGATGTGGGCTTCCAAGAGACCCAGTACTTC. Translating it yields CASSQDVGFQETQYF. J is TRBJ2-5 and V is TRBV4-1; D is undetermined. CDR1 and CDR2 from the germline V gene are MGHRA and YSYEKL. V was shortened by 0 bases and J by 1 base, with 9 bases between the two germline ends. This CDR3 region has 15 residues.

The chain links TRBV5-1 to TRBJ2-3; 7 bases fit TRBD2. With V trimmed by 3 bases and J by 1 base, 11 bases remained unmatched. Germline V gene sequence: CDR1 SGHRS, CDR2 YFSETQ. The CDR3 totals 17 residues. The CDR3 region has the DNA TGCGCCAGCAGCTGGCCTGAGGGCGGGAGTGGCACAGATACGCAGTATTTT. It codes for CASSWPEGGSGTDTQYF.

The V and J genes are TRBV4-1 and TRBJ2-2; no clear D gene. Germline values: CDR1 MGHRA, CDR2 YSYEKL. The CDR3 is 15 amino acids. The V end was cut by 0 bases, the J end by 1 base, with 6 bases between. CDR3 residues: CASSQDRRNTGELFF. CDR3 bases: TGCGCCAGCAGCCAAGATCGAAGGAACACCGGGGAGCTGTTTTTT.

The J gene is TRBJ2-7, the V gene TRBV3-1; D is ambiguous. CDR3 length: 14 amino acids. Germline V lookup: CDR1 LGHDT, CDR2 YNNKEL (reference sequence). V lost 4 bases to trimming and J lost 0 bases, with 10 bases between them. Here the CDR3 reads CASSRLTSSYEQYF. CDR3 sequence (DNA): TGTGCCAGCAGCCGTCTAACGAGCTCCTACGAGCAGTACTTC.

This clonotype has only a few counts. This chain connects TRBV29-1 to TRBJ2-1; tentative D call: TRBD2 (5 bases). The end of the DNA aligns better with TRBJ2-7, so the J call may be wrong. Germline V gene lookup returns CDR1 SQVTM and CDR2 ANQGSEA. The CDR3 covers 18 residues. The CDR3 reads CSVEEREKKPGSYNEQYF. The CDR3 DNA follows: TGCAGCGTTGAAGAGAGGGAGAAGAAGCCAGGCTCCTACAATGAGCAGTACTTC.

The gene calls are TRBV6-6 and TRBJ1-1; tentative D call: TRBD1 (5 bases). The CDR3 extends over 15 amino acids. Germline CDR1 reads MNHNY; CDR2 reads SVGAGI (reference sequence). Deletions cut 0 bases from V and 4 bases from J, with 12 bases between. In DNA, the CDR3 is TGTGCCAGCAGTTACTCCGGGACCCCTCCCACTGAAGCTTTCTTT. This encodes CASSYSGTPPTEAFF.

This clonotype was observed a few times. V is TRBV10-3 and J is TRBJ2-7; D unresolved. Deletions cut 5 bases from V and 0 bases from J, with 8 bases between. This CDR3 contains 13 residues. CDR1 is ENHRY, CDR2 SYGVKD, per germline. The CDR3 DNA reads TGTGCCATCAGTCCGCTGCACTCCTACGAGCAGTACTTC. Translation: CAISPLHSYEQYF.

The chain recombines TRBV29-1 with TRBJ2-7; TRBD1 might be the D (6 bases). The CDR3 contains 15 residues. The germline CDR1 and CDR2 sequences are SQVTM and ANQGSEA. CDR3: CPLDRPDGFPYEQYF. CDR3 coding DNA: TGCCCCTTAGACAGGCCCGACGGTTTCCCCTACGAGCAGTACTTC.

This clonotype was observed many times. The rearrangement joins TRBV25-1 to TRBJ2-2; D might be TRBD2 (6 bases). CDR1 is MGHDK, CDR2 SYGVNS, per germline. Trimming removed 3 bases from V and 5 bases from J, with 7 bases in between. The CDR3 has 13 residues. The CDR3: CASSDGGTGELFF. In DNA, the CDR3 is TGTGCCAGCAGTGACGGGGGTACCGGGGAGCTGTTTTTT.

This clonotype was picked up a small number of times. The chain carries TRBV5-1 and TRBJ2-5; TRBD2 matches 8 bases. The germline V gene encodes CDR1 SGHRS and CDR2 YFSETQ. With V trimmed by 4 bases and J by 4 bases, 6 bases remained unmatched. The CDR3 runs to 14 residues. CDR3 in amino acids: CASSPGGAGETQYF. As DNA, the CDR3 is TGCGCCAGCAGCCCGGGAGGGGCCGGAGAGACCCAGTACTTC.